This passage covers 11 T cell receptor beta chains from one sample sequenced in a study of cytomegalovirus exposure and HLA in healthy donors. Data came from immunoSEQ multiplex PCR; TCRdb stores just in-frame clones and leaves some out. The sample carries some 150,000 clones, 85% to 90% recorded once. The sequencing sample was made of PBMCs. These receptor sequences come from a human donor in good health.

The chain links TRBV6-4 to TRBJ2-2, with D perhaps matching TRBD1 (5 bases). The CDR3 is 13 amino acids. Trimming pared 4 bases from V and 4 bases from J, leaving 7 bases between. Germline V gene sequence: CDR1 MRHNA, CDR2 SNTAGT. CDR3 residues: CASSGQSTGELFF. In DNA, the CDR3 is TGTGCCAGCAGTGGACAGAGCACCGGGGAGCTGTTTTTT.

The chain links TRBV19 to TRBJ2-1; TRBD2 agrees at 8 bases. V lost 5 bases and J lost 5; bases outside the gene matches: 8. The CDR3 is made up of 15 amino acids. Germline CDR1 and CDR2: LNHDA and SQIVND (reference sequence). The chain's CDR3 is CASSFGGRSHNEQFF. The CDR3, as DNA: TGTGCCAGTAGTTTTGGCGGGAGGAGCCACAATGAGCAGTTCTTC.

The rearrangement uses TRBV7-2 and TRBJ2-7; D ambiguous. This CDR3 has 11 amino acids. Trimming took off 3 bases at V and 3 bases at J, with 3 bases between the two ends. Germline V gives CDR1 SGHTA, CDR2 FQGNSA. CDR3 DNA sequence: TGTGCCAGCAGCTTTAACTACGAGCAGTACTTC. Its translation is CASSFNYEQYF.

This clone was detected a few times. At one end, the junction sequence differs from germline, possibly due to a read error. V usage is TRBV7-7 and J usage is TRBJ2-5, with TRBD1 as a possible D gene (6 bases). This CDR3 is built from 14 residues. From germline, CDR1 is SSHAT and CDR2 FNYEAQ (reference sequence). Here the CDR3 DNA reads TGTGCCAGCAGCTCCTCGGGACACCAGGAGACCCAGTACTTC. Amino acid sequence: CASSSSGHQETQYF.

The rearrangement links TRBV4-1 to TRBJ2-7; 7 bases match TRBD1. J was trimmed by 0 bases and V by 4 bases; bases with no gene match: 9. CDR3 length: 16 amino acids. Germline lookup yields CDR1 MGHRA and CDR2 YSYEKL. CDR3 in amino acids: CASSPTVGQYSYEQYF. The CDR3 DNA reads as TGCGCCAGCAGCCCTACCGTGGGACAGTACTCCTACGAGCAGTACTTC.

This chain joins TRBV6-4 and TRBJ2-1; 9 bases are a match to TRBD2. The trim removed 6 bases at V and 3 bases at J, leaving 6 bases unmatched. Germline-derived CDR1 and CDR2 are MRHNA and SNTAGT. The CDR3 consists of 15 residues. Here the CDR3 reads CASRALAGDYNEQFF. CDR3 nucleotides: TGTGCCAGCAGGGCACTAGCGGGCGACTACAATGAGCAGTTCTTC.

J is TRBJ2-3 and V is TRBV7-3; tentatively, D is TRBD2 (6 bases). This CDR3 is 15 amino acids long. CDR1 SGHTA and CDR2 FQGTGA come from the germline V gene. The V gene lost 0 bases and the J gene lost 3 bases, with 10 bases spanning the gap. Written as DNA, the CDR3 is TGTGCCAGCAGCTTAACCCCGGGGGATACAGATACGCAGTATTTT. Translated: CASSLTPGDTDTQYF.

The sample holds one count of this clone. As DNA, the CDR3 is TGTGCCAGCAGCCCCAGCGTATACCACTACGAGCAGTACTTC. Its translation: CASSPSVYHYEQYF. This rearrangement joins TRBV7-9 to TRBJ2-7; D not resolved. CDR3 length equals 14 residues. Trimming left V 5 bases short and J 3 bases short, with 14 bases between. Germline V gene data show CDR1 as SEHNR and CDR2 as FQNEAQ (reference sequence).

The V call is TRBV5-6, the J call TRBJ1-1; D gene unclear. The CDR3 contains 13 residues. Germline CDR1 is SGHDT and CDR2 is YYEEEE. V lost 3 bases, J lost 1 base, and 7 bases lay in between. The chain's CDR3 is CASSWAGNTEAFF. CDR3 bases: TGTGCCAGCAGCTGGGCAGGGAACACTGAAGCTTTCTTT.

The genes are TRBV29-1 and TRBJ1-1, with D tentatively TRBD1 (5 bases). This CDR3 is built from 15 residues. Between the trimmed V and J ends, which lost 3 bases and 5 bases, there was a span of 19 bases. CDR1 and CDR2 (germline): SQVTM, ANQGSEA. The CDR3 protein is CSVEAILTVETEAFF. The CDR3 nucleotides are TGCAGCGTTGAGGCGATTTTGACAGTTGAAACTGAAGCTTTCTTT. The full variable domain, in which reference TRBV29-1 and TRBJ1-1 provide the parts outside the CDR3, is SAVISQKPSRDICQRGTSLTIQCQVDSQVTMMFWYRQQPGQSLTLIATANQGSEATYESGFVIDKFPISRPNLTFSTLTVSNMSPEDSSIYLCSVEAILTVETEAFFGQGTRLTVV.

The rearrangement uses TRBV27 and TRBJ2-3; TRBD1 aligns across 11 bases. The germline gives CDR1 MNHEY, CDR2 SMNVEV (reference sequence). After removal of 5 bases from V and 5 bases from J, the junction contained 12 bases not matched to a gene. The CDR3 spans 17 residues. The CDR3 DNA sequence: TGTGCCAGCAGTGAAACCGGGACAGGGGGATTTCAAGATACGCAGTATTTT. Translating it yields CASSETGTGGFQDTQYF.